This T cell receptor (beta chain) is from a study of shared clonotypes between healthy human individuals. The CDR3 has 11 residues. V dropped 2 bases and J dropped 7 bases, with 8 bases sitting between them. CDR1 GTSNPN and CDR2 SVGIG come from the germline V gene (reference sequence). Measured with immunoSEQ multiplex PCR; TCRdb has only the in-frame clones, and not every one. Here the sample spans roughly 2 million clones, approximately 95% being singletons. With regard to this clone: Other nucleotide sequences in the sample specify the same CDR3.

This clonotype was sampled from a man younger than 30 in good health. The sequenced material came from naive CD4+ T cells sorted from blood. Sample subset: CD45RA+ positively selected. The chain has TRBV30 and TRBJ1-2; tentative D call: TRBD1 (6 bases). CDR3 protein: CAWSRGGGYTF. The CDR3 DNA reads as TGTGCCTGGAGTAGGGGGGGTGGCTACACCTTC. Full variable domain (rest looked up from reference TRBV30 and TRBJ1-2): SQTIHQWPATLVQPVGSPLSLECTVEGTSNPNLYWYRQAAGRGLQLLFYSVGIGQISSEVPQNLSASRPQDRQFILSSKKLLLSDSGFYLCAWSRGGGYTFGSGTRLTVV.